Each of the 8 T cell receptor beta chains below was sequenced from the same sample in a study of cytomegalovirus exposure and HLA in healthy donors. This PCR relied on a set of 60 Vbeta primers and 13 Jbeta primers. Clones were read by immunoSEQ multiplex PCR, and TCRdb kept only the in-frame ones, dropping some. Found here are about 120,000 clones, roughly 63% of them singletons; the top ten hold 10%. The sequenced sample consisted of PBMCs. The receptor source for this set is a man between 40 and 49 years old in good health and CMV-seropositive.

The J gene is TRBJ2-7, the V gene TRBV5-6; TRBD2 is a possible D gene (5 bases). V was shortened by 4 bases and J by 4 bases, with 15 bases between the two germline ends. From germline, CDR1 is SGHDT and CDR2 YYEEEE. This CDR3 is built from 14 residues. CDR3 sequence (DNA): TGTGCCAGCAGCACTGACCGGGGTCCGTACGAGCAGTACTTC. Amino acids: CASSTDRGPYEQYF.

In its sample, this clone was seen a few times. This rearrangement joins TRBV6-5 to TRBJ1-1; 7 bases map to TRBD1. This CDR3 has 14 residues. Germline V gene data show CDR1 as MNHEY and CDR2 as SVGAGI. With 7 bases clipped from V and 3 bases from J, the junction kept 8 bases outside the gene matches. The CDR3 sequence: CASKGGGGYTEAFF. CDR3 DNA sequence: TGTGCCAGCAAGGGAGGAGGGGGCTACACTGAAGCTTTCTTT.

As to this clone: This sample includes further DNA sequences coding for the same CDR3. CDR3 amino acids: CASSLANGGSGEKLFF. CDR3 sequence (DNA): TGTGCCAGCAGCTTAGCGAACGGAGGGAGTGGGGAAAAACTGTTTTTT. The V and J genes are TRBV7-9 and TRBJ1-4; D is unresolved. Deletions cut 0 bases from V and 8 bases from J, with 16 bases between. There are 16 residues in the CDR3. Germline-derived CDR1 and CDR2 are SEHNR and FQNEAQ (reference sequence).

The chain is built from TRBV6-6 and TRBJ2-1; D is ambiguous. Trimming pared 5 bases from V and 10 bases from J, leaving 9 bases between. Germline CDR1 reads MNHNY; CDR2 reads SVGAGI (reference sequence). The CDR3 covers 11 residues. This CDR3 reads CASSPGSEQFF. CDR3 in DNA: TGTGCCAGCAGTCCGGGTAGCGAGCAGTTCTTC.

The CDR3 sequence is CAWSVAGFGQPQHF. CDR3 sequence (DNA): TGTGCCTGGAGTGTAGCAGGGTTCGGTCAGCCCCAGCATTTT. V and J are TRBV30 and TRBJ1-5; tentatively, D is TRBD1 (5 bases). Trimming removed 0 bases from V and 6 bases from J, with 12 bases in between. From germline, CDR1 is GTSNPN and CDR2 SVGIG (reference sequence). The CDR3 contains 14 residues.

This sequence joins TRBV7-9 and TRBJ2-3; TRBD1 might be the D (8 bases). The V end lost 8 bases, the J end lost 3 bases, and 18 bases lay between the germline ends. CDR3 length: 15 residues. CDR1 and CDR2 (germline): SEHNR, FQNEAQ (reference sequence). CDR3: CASSTGGDGTDTQYF. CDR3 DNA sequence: TGTGCCAGCTCCACAGGGGGGGACGGGACAGATACGCAGTATTTT.

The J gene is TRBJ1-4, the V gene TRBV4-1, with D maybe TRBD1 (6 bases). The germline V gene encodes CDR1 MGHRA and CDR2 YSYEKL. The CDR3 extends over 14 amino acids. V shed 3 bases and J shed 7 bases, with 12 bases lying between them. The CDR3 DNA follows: TGCGCCAGCAGCCAGGGGGCGTTGGGTGAAAAACTGTTTTTT. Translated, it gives CASSQGALGEKLFF.

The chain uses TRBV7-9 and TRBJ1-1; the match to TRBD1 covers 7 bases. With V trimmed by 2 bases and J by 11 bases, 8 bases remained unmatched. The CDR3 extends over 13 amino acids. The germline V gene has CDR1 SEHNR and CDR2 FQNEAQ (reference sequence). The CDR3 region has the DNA TGTGCCAGCAGCTTAAGGGGGCCCATAAGGGCTTTCTTT. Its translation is CASSLRGPIRAFF.